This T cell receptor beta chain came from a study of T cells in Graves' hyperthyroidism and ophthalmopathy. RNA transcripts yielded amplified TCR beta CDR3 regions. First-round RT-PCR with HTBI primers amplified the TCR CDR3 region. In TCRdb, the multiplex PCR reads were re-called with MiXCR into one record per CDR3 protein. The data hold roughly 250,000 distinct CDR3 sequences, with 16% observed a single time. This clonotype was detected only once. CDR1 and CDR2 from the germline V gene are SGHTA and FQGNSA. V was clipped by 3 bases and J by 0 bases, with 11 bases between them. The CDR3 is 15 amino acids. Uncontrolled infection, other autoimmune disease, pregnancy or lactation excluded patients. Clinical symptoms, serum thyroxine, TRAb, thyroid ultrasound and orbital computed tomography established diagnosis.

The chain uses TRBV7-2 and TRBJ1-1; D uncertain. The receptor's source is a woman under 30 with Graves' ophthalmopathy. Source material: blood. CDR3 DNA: TGTGCCAGCAGCTTGCGCGAGGCGGTGAACACTGAAGCTTTCTTT. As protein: CASSLREAVNTEAFF.